These 9 T cell receptor beta chains share one sample of origin, sequenced in a study of T cells in Graves' hyperthyroidism and ophthalmopathy. Amplification of TCR beta CDR3 regions used RNA as the template. HTBI primers were employed in a first-round RT-PCR of the TCR CDR3. MiXCR, applied by TCRdb to the multiplex PCR reads, yields one record per CDR3 protein. The repertoire consists of about 580,000 distinct CDR3 sequences, with approximately 15% occurring once and the leading ten covering roughly 6.2%. The sequencing sample was made of blood. Source of these receptors: a woman aged 25 to 39 with Graves' hyperthyroidism that later progressed to Graves' ophthalmopathy.

The table lists this clonotype with a few counts. V is TRBV30 and J is TRBJ2-7, with 7 bases identical to TRBD1. J lost 0 bases, V lost 5 bases, and 4 bases had no gene match. CDR1 GTSNPN and CDR2 SVGIG come from the germline V gene (reference sequence). The CDR3 has 13 residues. The DNA of the CDR3 is TGTGCCTGGGCCAGGGACAGCTCCTACGAGCAGTACTTC. Translating it yields CAWARDSSYEQYF.

This clonotype occurred many times. The chain carries TRBV27 and TRBJ2-7, with unresolved D. CDR1 and CDR2 from the germline V gene are MNHEY and SMNVEV (reference sequence). Trimming left V 2 bases short and J 1 base short, with 15 bases between. The CDR3 length is 16 residues. This CDR3 is CASSLVTHLRSYEQYF. Written as DNA, the CDR3 is TGTGCCAGCAGTTTAGTAACTCATCTTAGGTCCTACGAGCAGTACTTC.

This rearrangement joins TRBV24-1 to TRBJ2-6; TRBD1 is a possible D gene (6 bases). This CDR3 is 15 amino acids long. Germline CDR1 is KGHDR and CDR2 is SFDVKD. V was clipped by 4 bases and J by 2 bases, with 8 bases between them. The CDR3 nucleotides are TGTGCCACCAGTGAAACAGGGACTGGGGCCAACGTCCTGACTTTC. Amino acid sequence: CATSETGTGANVLTF.

V gene TRBV27 combines with J gene TRBJ2-7, with D possibly matching TRBD2 (5 bases). This CDR3 is built from 13 residues. The V end lost 6 bases, the J end lost 4 bases, and 13 bases lay between the germline ends. Germline V gene lookup returns CDR1 MNHEY and CDR2 SMNVEV (reference sequence). The CDR3 loop reads CASSLEVGYEQYF. The CDR3 nucleotides are TGTGCCAGCAGCCTGGAGGTAGGGTACGAGCAGTACTTC.

This clonotype was seen ten or more times. The rearrangement joins TRBV30 to TRBJ1-3; D not certain. The CDR3 spans 13 residues. From germline, CDR1 is GTSNPN and CDR2 SVGIG (reference sequence). The V gene lost 2 bases and the J gene lost 4 bases, with 9 bases spanning the gap. CDR3 residues: CAWSLGGGNTIYF. CDR3 bases: TGTGCCTGGAGTTTAGGAGGGGGAAACACCATATATTTT.

The chain carries TRBV7-9 and TRBJ2-5; no firm D call. Trimming removed 0 bases at V and 5 bases at J, with 10 bases between. CDR1 is SEHNR, CDR2 FQNEAQ, per germline (reference sequence). This CDR3 comprises 14 residues. CDR3 sequence reads: CASSLAFSLETQYF. The CDR3 nucleotides read TGTGCCAGCAGCTTAGCCTTTTCTCTCGAGACCCAGTACTTC.

The gene calls are TRBV3-1 and TRBJ2-7, with 10 bases matching TRBD1. Trimming cost V 0 bases and J 2 bases; bases outside gene matches: 10. The V gene's germline CDR1 is LGHDT and CDR2 YNNKEL (reference sequence). The CDR3 sequence is 18 residues long. DNA for the CDR3: TGTGCCAGCAGCCAAGACGGTACCCTCGGGACAGGGGCCTACGAGCAGTACTTC. It is translated as CASSQDGTLGTGAYEQYF.

In this sample, this clonotype turned up many times. The chain couples TRBV2 to TRBJ2-1, with 12 bases lining up with TRBD2. CDR3 size: 14 residues. Germline V gene lookup returns CDR1 SNHLY and CDR2 FYNNEI. V lost 6 bases to trimming and J lost 6 bases; unmatched junction nucleotides: 3. The CDR3 region has the DNA TGTGCCAGCAGGCTAGCGGGAGGGTCCAATGAGCAGTTCTTC. It translates to CASRLAGGSNEQFF.

The CDR3 is CASSLDGTSSSEQFF. As DNA, the CDR3 is TGTGCCAGCAGCTTAGACGGGACTAGTAGTAGTGAGCAGTTCTTC. The chain recombines TRBV7-3 with TRBJ2-1, with 8 bases matching TRBD2. This CDR3 contains 15 residues. Germline V CDR1 and CDR2: SGHTA, FQGTGA. V shed 2 bases, J shed 9 bases, and the junction held 9 bases outside the gene matches.